The following is a T cell receptor beta chain sequence with its context. Original processing methods: Amplification with reference gene primers provided the estimates of nucleated cell counts. TCRdb's table, derived via immunoSEQ multiplex PCR, lists solely in-frame clones and lacks some. The V and J calls and clone size were taken over from that table, and D and trimming were inferred from the DNA. The table shows some 340,000 clones, with under 85% occurring only once. Participant age was about 18 to 89 years, and participants resided in roughly 25 US areas. Cohort allocation depended upon clinical history that participants reported. The data were obtained in a study of blood T cell repertoires in COVID-19. Study information: The samples span acute and convalescent COVID-19 from the United States, Italy and Spain.

Looked up from germline, CDR1 is GTSNPN and CDR2 is SVGIG (reference sequence). Trimming left V 3 bases short and J 7 bases short, with 21 bases between. The CDR3 loop spans 15 amino acids. The origin of this receptor is a woman in her 50s who had recovered from COVID-19. Sequences were obtained from PBMCs or T cells enriched from blood (not recorded which). The chain uses TRBV30 and TRBJ1-1, with D possibly matching TRBD1 (6 bases). CDR3 bases: TGTGCCTGGAGCGCCTCTACAGGGACCCGGAGTGAAGCTTTCTTT. Translated, it gives CAWSASTGTRSEAFF.